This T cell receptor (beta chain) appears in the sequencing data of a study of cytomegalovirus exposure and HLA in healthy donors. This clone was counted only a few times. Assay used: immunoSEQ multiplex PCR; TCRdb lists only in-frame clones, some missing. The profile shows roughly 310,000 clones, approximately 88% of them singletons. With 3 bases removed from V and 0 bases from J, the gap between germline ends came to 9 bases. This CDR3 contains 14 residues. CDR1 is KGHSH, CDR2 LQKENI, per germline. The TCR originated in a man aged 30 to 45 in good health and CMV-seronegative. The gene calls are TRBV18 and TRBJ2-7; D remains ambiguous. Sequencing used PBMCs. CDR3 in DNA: TGTGCCAGCTCACCGGCAGGAAGCTCCTACGAGCAGTACTTC. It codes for CASSPAGSSYEQYF.